This record covers a single T cell receptor beta chain. Its antigen is not identified. With no exception, relapse followed autologous stem cell transplantation in all patients, and brentuximab vedotin exposure varied. The sample originates from a study of PD-1 blockade in classical Hodgkin lymphoma. Assay: immunoSEQ multiplex PCR; the TCRdb copy retains only in-frame clones and omits some. The sample consists of approximately 37,000 clones, over 75% of them appearing once. Germline V lookup: CDR1 SGHTA, CDR2 FQGNSA. Losses at the gene ends were 5 bases for V and 7 bases for J; bases not matched to a gene: 17. The CDR3 contains 17 residues. Findings and caveats of the study: Baseline TCR diversity was reportedly lower in newly diagnosed patients than healthy donors.

This rearrangement joins TRBV7-2 to TRBJ1-2; 9 bases match TRBD1. This receptor was taken from a human donor with classical Hodgkin lymphoma. Sequencing was performed on peripheral blood mononuclear cells (PBMCs), taken at baseline. CDR3 sequence (DNA): TGTGCCAGCAGCCCCCGGGTGTCCTTACAGGGGGCTTTTGGCTACACCTTC. It specifies CASSPRVSLQGAFGYTF.